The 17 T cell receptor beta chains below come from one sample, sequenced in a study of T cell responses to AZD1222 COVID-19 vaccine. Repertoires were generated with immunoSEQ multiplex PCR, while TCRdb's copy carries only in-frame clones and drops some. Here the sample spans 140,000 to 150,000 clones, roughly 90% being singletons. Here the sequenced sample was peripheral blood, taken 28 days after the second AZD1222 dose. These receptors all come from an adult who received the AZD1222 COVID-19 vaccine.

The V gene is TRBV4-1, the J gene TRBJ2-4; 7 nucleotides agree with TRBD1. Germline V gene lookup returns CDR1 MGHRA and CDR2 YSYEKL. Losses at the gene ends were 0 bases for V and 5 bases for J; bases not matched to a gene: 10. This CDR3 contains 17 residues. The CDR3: CASSQEPLTGNENIQYF. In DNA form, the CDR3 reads TGCGCCAGCAGCCAAGAACCCTTGACAGGGAACGAAAACATTCAGTACTTC.

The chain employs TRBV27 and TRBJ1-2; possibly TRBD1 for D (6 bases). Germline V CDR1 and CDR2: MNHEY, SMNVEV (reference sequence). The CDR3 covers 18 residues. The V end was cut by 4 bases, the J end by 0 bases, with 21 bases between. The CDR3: CASSSIPDQGRSNYGYTF. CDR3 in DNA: TGTGCCAGCAGTTCTATACCCGATCAGGGGAGGTCTAACTATGGCTACACCTTC.

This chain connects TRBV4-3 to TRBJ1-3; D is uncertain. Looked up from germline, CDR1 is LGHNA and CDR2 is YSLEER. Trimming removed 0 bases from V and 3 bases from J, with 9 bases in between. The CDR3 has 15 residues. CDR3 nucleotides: TGCGCCAGCAGCCAAGATGCCGTTTTTGGAAACACCATATATTTT. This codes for CASSQDAVFGNTIYF.

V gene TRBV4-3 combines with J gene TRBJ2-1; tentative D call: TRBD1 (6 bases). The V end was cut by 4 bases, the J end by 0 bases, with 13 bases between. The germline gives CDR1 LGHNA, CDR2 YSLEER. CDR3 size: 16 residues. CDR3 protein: CASSPWTEDSYNEQFF. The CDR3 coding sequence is TGCGCCAGCAGCCCTTGGACAGAAGACTCCTACAATGAGCAGTTCTTC.

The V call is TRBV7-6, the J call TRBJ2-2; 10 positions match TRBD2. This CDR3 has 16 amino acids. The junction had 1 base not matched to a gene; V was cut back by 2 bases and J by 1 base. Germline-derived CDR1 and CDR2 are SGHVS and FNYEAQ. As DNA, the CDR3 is TGTGCCAGCAGCTTAACTAGCGGGGTGAACACCGGGGAGCTGTTTTTT. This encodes CASSLTSGVNTGELFF.

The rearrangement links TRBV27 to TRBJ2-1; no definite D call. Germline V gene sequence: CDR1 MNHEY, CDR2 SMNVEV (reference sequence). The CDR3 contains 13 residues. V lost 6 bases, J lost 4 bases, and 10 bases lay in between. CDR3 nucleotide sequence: TGTGCCAGCAGCATTACCCTTTACAATGAGCAGTTCTTC. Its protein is CASSITLYNEQFF.

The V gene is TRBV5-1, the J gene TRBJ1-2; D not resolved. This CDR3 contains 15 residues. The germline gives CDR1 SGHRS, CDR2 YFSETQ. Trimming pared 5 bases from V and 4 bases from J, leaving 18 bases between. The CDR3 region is CASREVSASGYGYTF. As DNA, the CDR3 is TGCGCCAGCAGAGAGGTGTCGGCAAGCGGCTATGGCTACACCTTC.

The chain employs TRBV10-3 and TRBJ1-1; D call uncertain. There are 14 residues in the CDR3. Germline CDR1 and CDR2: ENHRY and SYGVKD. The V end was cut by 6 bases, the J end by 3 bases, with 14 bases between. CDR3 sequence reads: CAIRAARADTEAFF. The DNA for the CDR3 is TGTGCCATCAGGGCAGCGAGGGCGGACACTGAAGCTTTCTTT.

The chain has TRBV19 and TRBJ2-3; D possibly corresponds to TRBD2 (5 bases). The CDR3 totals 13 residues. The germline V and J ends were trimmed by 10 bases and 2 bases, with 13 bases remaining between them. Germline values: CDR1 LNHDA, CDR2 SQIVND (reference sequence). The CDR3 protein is CAIWERDTDTQYF. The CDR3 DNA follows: TGTGCCATATGGGAACGGGACACAGATACGCAGTATTTT. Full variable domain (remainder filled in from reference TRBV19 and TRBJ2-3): DGGITQSPKYLFRKEGQNVTLSCEQNLNHDAMYWYRQDPGQGLRLIYYSQIVNDFQKGDIAEGYSVSREKKESFPLTVTSAQKNPTAFYLCAIWERDTDTQYFGPGTRLTVL.

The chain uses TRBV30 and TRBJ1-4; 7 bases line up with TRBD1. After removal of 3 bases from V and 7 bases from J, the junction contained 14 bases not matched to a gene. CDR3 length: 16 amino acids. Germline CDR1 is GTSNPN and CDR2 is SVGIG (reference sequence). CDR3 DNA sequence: TGTGCCTGGAGCGCCCGGGACAGCCGCTTGGGTGAAAAACTGTTTTTT. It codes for CAWSARDSRLGEKLFF.

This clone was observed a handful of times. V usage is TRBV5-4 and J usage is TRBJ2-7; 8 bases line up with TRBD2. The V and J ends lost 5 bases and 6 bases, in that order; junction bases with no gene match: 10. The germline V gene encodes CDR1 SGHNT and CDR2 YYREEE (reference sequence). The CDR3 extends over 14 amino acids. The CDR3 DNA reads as TGTGCCAGCAGGCCGGGACTAGGTTTGACCGAGCAGTACTTC. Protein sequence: CASRPGLGLTEQYF.

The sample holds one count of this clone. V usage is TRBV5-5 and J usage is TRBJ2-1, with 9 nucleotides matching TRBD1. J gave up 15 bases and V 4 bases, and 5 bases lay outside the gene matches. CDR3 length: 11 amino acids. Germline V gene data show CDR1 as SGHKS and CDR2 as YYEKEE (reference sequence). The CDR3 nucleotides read TGTGCCAGCAGCCTAGGGACAGGGAGGTTCTTC. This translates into CASSLGTGRFF.

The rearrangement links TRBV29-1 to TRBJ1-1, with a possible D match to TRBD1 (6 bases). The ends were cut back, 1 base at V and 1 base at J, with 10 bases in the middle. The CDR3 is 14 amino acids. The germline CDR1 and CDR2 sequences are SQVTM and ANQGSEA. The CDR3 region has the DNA TGCAGCGTTGAAGGGGGCAGGGGGAACACTGAAGCTTTCTTT. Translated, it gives CSVEGGRGNTEAFF.

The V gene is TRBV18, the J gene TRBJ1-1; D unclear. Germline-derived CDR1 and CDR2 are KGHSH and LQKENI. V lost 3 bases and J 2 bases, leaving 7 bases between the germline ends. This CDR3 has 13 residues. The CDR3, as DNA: TGTGCCAGCTCACCGGTCGGAAACACTGAAGCTTTCTTT. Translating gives CASSPVGNTEAFF.

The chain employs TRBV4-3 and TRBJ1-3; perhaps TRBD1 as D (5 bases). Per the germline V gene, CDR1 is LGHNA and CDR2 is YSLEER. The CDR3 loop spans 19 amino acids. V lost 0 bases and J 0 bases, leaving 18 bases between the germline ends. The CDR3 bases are TGCGCCAGCAGCCAAGACCTATTCGGGGCGTCCCTCTCTGGAAACACCATATATTTT. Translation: CASSQDLFGASLSGNTIYF.

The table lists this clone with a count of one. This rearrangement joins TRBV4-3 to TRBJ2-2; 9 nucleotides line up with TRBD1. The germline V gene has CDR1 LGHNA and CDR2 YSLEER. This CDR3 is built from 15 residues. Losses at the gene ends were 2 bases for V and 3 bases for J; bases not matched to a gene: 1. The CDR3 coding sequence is TGCGCCAGCAGCCAAAGGACAGGGGACACCGGGGAGCTGTTTTTT. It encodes CASSQRTGDTGELFF.

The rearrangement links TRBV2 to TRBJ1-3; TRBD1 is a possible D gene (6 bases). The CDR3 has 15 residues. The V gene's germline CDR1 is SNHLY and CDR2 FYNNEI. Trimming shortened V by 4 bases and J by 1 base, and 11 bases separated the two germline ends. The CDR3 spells CASSVQGSSGNTIYF. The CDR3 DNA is TGTGCCAGCAGTGTACAGGGCTCATCTGGAAACACCATATATTTT.